The 5 T cell receptor beta chains given below trace back to one sample, sequenced in a study of shared clonotypes between healthy human individuals. The method was immunoSEQ multiplex PCR; TCRdb's version includes in-frame clones alone and lacks a portion of them. The sample lists more than 2,000,000 clones; just over 90% were seen once. Sequencing was done on a sample of naive CD4+ T cells sorted from blood. Subset noted: CD45RA+ positively selected. The receptor set was obtained from a man aged 18 to 35 in good health.

The table lists this clone with a few counts. The chain combines TRBV9 with TRBJ1-1, with D possibly being TRBD1 (6 bases). The CDR3 is 16 amino acids. Deletions cut 3 bases from V and 0 bases from J, with 15 bases between. Germline assignment: CDR1 SGDLS and CDR2 YYNGEE. DNA of the CDR3: TGTGCCAGCAGCGCCTTCGCACAGGGAATGAACACTGAAGCTTTCTTT. This sequence encodes CASSAFAQGMNTEAFF.

This chain joins TRBV6-5 and TRBJ1-1; the D gene is possibly TRBD1 (6 bases). Trimming left V 2 bases short and J 5 bases short, with 18 bases between. The CDR3 contains 16 residues. From germline, CDR1 is MNHEY and CDR2 SVGAGI. CDR3: CASSYRSSQGGTEAFF. DNA for the CDR3: TGTGCCAGCAGTTACCGGTCATCACAGGGAGGGACTGAAGCTTTCTTT.

The V gene is TRBV4-3, the J gene TRBJ1-4; 7 bases line up with TRBD1. J gave up 5 bases and V 0 bases, and 0 bases lay outside the gene matches. Germline lookup yields CDR1 LGHNA and CDR2 YSLEER. The CDR3 runs to 14 residues. CDR3 region: CASSQEGGNEKLFF. In nucleotides, the CDR3 is TGCGCCAGCAGCCAAGAAGGGGGCAATGAAAAACTGTTTTTT.

This chain joins TRBV7-9 and TRBJ2-5; no clear D gene. Between the trimmed V and J ends, which lost 10 bases and 0 bases, there was a span of 15 bases. This CDR3 contains 14 residues. Germline lookup yields CDR1 SEHNR and CDR2 FQNEAQ (reference sequence). The CDR3 DNA reads as TGTGCCACCACGTCCGGTATGGACCAAGAGACCCAGTACTTC. It specifies CATTSGMDQETQYF.

The V call is TRBV4-1, the J call TRBJ2-3, with D perhaps assigned TRBD1 or TRBD2 (5 bases each). The ends were cut back, 3 bases at V and 6 bases at J, with 10 bases in the middle. The CDR3 is made up of 13 amino acids. CDR1 is MGHRA, CDR2 YSYEKL, per germline. The CDR3 nucleotides are TGCGCCAGCAGCCAGGGACGACGTGATACGCAGTATTTT. Translation gives CASSQGRRDTQYF.